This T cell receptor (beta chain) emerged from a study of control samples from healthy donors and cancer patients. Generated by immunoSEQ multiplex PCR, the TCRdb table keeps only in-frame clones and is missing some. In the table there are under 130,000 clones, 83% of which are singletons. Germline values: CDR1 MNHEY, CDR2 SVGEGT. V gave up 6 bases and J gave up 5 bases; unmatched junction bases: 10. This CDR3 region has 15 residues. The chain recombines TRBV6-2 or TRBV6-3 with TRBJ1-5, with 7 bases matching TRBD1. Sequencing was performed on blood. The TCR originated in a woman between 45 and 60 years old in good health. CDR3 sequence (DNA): TGTGCCAGCAGCCCAGGGTCAGGGGGACATCAGCCCCAGCATTTT. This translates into CASSPGSGGHQPQHF.